The clone carrying this TCR beta chain was seen a few times. Its antigen is not known. This CDR3 has 14 residues. The V gene's germline CDR1 is SGHVS and CDR2 FQNEAQ. With 1 base removed from V and 3 bases from J, the gap between germline ends came to 10 bases. Quantitative 5'-RACE with molecular barcodes was used to make the TCR beta libraries. TCRdb re-derived calls from the 5' RACE reads in MiXCR, one entry per CDR3 protein. This table holds about 220,000 distinct CDR3 sequences, roughly 6.6% found once. This record comes from a study of CD8 T cells in ankylosing spondylitis. Whole-study findings and limits: Eight highly homologous variants made up a TCR beta motif, and this motif appeared characteristic of ankylosing spondylitis blood. Disease-linked clones reportedly showed significant enrichment in matched ankylosing spondylitis synovial fluid. Earlier reports found some motif variants in synovial fluid and blood in reactive arthritis. Disease-associated clones were CD8+ and fairly uncommon in peripheral blood.

This chain uses TRBV7-8 with TRBJ2-7; possibly TRBD1 for D (6 bases). The origin of this receptor is a male donor with ankylosing spondylitis. The specimen was blood, either unsorted or a sorted T cell fraction (not recorded which). The CDR3 bases are TGTGCCAGCAGCTTAGTCCGACAGGACTACGAGCAGTACTTC. Amino acids: CASSLVRQDYEQYF.